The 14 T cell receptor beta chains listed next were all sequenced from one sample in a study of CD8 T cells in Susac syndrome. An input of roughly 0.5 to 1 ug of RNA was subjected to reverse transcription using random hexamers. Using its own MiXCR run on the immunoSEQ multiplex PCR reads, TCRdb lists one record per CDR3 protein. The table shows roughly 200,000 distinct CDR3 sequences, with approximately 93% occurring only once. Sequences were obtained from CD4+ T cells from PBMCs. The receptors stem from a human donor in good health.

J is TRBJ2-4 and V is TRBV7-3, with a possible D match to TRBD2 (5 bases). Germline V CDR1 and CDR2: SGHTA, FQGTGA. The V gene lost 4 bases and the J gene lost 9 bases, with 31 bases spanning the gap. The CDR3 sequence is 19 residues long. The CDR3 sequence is CASSSPPSGRLGHRGIQYF. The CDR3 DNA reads TGTGCCAGCAGCTCACCCCCCTCGGGCAGGCTCGGCCACCGGGGCATTCAGTACTTC.

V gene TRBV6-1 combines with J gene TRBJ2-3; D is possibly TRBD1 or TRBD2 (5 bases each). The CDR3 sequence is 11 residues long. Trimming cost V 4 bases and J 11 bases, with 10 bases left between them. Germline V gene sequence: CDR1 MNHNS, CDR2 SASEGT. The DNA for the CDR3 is TGTGCCAGCAGTGGGGGCGGGCGGCAGTATTTT. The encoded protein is CASSGGGRQYF.

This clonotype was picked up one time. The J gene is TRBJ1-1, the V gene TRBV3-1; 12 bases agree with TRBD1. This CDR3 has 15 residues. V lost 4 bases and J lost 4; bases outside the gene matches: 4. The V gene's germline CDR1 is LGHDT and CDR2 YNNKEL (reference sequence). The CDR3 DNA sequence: TGTGCCAGCAGCCGCGGGACAGGGGGCGGCACTGAAGCTTTCTTT. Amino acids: CASSRGTGGGTEAFF.

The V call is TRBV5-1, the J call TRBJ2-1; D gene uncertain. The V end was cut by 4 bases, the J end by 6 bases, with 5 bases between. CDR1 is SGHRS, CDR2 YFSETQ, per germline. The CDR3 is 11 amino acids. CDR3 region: CASSRVNEQFF. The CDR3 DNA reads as TGCGCCAGCAGCAGAGTCAATGAGCAGTTCTTC.

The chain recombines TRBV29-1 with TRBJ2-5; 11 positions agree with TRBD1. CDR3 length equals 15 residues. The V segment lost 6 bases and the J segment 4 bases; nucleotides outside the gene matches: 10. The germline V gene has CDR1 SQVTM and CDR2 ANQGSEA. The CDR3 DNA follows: TGCAGCGTCGCGGGGACAGGGGGTATCGGAGAGACCCAGTACTTC. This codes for CSVAGTGGIGETQYF.

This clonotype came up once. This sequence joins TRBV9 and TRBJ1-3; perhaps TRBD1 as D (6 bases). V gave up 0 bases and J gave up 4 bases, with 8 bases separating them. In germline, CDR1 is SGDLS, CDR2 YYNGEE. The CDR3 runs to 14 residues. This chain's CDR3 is CASSVAGAGNTIYF. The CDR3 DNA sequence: TGTGCCAGCAGCGTAGCGGGGGCCGGAAACACCATATATTTT.

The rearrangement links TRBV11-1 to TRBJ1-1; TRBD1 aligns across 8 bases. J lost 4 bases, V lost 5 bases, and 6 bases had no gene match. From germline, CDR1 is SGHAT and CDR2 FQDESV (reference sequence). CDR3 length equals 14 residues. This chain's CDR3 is CASSPRTGITEAFF. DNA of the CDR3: TGTGCCAGCAGCCCCCGGACAGGGATCACTGAAGCTTTCTTT.

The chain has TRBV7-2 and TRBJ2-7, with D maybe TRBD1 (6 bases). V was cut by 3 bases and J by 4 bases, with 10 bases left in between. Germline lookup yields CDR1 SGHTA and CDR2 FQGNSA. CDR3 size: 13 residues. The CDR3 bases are TGTGCCAGCAGCTTGGGACACCCTTACGAGCAGTACTTC. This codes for CASSLGHPYEQYF.

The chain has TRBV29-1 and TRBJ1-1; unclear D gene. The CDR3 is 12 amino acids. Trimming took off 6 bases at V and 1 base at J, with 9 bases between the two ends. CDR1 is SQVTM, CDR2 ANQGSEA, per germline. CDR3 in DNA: TGCAGCGTAGACCTTTCGAACACTGAAGCTTTCTTT. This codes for CSVDLSNTEAFF.

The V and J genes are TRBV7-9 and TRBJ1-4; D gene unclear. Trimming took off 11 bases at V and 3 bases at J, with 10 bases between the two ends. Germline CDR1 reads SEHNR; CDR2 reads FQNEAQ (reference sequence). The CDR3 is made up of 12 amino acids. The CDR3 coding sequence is TGTGCCGGAAACATGGCTAATGAAAAACTGTTTTTT. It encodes CAGNMANEKLFF.

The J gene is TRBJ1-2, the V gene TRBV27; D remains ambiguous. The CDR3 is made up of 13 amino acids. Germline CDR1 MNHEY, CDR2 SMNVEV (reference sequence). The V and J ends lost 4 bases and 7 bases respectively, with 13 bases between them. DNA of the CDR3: TGTGCCAGCAGTTCCCACCTGGCCCTTGGCTACACCTTC. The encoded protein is CASSSHLALGYTF.

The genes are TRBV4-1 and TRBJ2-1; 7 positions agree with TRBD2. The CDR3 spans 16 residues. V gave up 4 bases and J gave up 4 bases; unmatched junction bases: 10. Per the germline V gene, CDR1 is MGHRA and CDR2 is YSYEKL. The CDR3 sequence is CASSLPRGDPYNEQFF. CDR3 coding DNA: TGCGCCAGCAGCCTCCCCCGGGGGGACCCTTACAATGAGCAGTTCTTC.

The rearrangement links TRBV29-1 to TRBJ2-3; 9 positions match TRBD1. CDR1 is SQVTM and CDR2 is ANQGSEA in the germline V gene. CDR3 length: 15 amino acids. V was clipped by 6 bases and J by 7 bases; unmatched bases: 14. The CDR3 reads CSVEPGQGTHYTQYF. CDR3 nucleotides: TGCAGCGTAGAGCCGGGACAGGGCACCCACTATACGCAGTATTTT.

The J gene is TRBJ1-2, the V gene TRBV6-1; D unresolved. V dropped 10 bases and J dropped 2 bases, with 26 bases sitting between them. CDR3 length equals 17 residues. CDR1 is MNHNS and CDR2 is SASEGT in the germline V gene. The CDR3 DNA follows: TGTGCCACACTCAAATACCGGGCCGAAGTGATCAACTATGGCTACACCTTC. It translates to CATLKYRAEVINYGYTF.